Below, one T cell receptor (beta chain) is given with its context. The CDR3 is 12 residues long. Unmatched junction bases numbered 2, after V lost 1 base and J lost 12 bases. Germline V lookup: CDR1 LGHNA, CDR2 YNFKEQ. This entry comes from a study of cytomegalovirus exposure and HLA in healthy donors. Donors counted as nominally healthy when sampled, yet unrecorded immune exposures were likely. PCR used 60 Vbeta primers and 13 Jbeta primers. Using immunoSEQ multiplex PCR, the repertoire was profiled, and TCRdb retains in-frame clones only, with some absent. The profile shows fewer than 300,000 clones, roughly 80% of them singletons.

The chain recombines TRBV4-2 with TRBJ2-1; 8 nucleotides line up with TRBD2. The sequenced material came from PBMCs. The clonotype comes from a girl aged 2-10 years in good health and CMV-seronegative. The CDR3 here is CASSQAGGRQFF. CDR3 coding DNA: TGTGCCAGCAGCCAAGCGGGGGGGCGGCAGTTCTTC.